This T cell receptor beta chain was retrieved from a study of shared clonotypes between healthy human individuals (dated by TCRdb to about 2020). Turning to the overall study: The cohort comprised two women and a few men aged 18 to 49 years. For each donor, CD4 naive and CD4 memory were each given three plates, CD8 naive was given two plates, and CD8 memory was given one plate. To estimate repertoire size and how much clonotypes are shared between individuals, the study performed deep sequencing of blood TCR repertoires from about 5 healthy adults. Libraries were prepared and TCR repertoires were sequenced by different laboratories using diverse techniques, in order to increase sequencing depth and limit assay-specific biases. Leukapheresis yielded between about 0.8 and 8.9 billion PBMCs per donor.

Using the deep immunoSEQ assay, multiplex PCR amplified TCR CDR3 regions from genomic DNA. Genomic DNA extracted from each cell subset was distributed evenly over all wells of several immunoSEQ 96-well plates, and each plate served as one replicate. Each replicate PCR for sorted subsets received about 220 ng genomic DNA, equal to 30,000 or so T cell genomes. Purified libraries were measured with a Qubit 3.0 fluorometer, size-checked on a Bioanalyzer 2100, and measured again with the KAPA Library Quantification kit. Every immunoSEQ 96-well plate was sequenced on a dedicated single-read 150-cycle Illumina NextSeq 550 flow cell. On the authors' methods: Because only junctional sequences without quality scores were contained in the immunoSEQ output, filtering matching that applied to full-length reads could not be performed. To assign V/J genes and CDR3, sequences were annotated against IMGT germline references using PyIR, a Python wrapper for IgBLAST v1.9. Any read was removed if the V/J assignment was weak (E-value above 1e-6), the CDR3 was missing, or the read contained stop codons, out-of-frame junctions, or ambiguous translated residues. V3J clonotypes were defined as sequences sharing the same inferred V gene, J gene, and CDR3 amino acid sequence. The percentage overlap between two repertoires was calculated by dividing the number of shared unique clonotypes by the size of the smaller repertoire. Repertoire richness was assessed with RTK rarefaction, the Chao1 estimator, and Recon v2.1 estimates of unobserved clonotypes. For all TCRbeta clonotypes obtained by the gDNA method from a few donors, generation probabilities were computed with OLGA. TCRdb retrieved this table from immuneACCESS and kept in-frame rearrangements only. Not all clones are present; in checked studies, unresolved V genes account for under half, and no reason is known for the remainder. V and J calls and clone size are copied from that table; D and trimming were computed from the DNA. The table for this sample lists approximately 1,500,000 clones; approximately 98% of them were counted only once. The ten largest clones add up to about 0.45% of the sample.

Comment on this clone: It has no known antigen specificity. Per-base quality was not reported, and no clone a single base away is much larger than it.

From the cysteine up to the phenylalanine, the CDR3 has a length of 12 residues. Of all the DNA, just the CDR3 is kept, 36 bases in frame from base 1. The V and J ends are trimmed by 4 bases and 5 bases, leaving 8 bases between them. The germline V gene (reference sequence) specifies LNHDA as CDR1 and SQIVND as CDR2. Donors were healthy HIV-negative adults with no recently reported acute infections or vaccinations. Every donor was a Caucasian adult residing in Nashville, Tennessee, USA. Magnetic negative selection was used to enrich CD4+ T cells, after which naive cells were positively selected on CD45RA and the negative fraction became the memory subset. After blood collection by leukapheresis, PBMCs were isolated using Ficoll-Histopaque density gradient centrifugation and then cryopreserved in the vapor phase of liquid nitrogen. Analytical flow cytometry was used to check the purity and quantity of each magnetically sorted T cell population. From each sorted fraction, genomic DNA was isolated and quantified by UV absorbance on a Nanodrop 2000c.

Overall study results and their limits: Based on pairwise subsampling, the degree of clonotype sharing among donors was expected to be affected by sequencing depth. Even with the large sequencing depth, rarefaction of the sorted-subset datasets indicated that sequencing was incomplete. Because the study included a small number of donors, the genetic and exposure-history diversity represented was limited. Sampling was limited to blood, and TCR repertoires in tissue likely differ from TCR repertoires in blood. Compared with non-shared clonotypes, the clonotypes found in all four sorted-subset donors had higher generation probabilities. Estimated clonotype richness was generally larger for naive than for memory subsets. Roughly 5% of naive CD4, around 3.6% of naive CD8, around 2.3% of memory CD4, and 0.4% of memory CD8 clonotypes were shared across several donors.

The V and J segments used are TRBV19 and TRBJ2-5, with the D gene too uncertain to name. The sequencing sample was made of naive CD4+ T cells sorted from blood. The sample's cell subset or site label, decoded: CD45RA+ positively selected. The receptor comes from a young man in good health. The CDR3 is CASSRLRETQYF. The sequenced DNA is TGTGCCAGTAGTAGGCTTAGGGAGACCCAGTACTTC.